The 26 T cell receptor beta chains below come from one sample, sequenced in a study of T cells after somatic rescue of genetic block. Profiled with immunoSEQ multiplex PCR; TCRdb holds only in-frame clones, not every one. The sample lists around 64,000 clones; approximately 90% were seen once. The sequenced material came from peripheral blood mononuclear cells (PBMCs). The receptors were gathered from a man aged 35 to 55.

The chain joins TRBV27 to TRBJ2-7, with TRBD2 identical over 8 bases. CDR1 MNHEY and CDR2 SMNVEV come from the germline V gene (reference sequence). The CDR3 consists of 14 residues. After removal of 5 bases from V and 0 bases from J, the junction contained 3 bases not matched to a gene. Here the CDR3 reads CASSLAGVSYEQYF. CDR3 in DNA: TGTGCCAGCAGTCTAGCGGGCGTCTCCTACGAGCAGTACTTC.

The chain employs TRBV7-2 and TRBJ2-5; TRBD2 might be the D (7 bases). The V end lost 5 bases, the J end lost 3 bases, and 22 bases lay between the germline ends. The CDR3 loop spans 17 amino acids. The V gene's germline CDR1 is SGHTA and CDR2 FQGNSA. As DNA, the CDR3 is TGTGCCAGCAGCCGCAACTCGGCGGGGGCATTAGAAGAGACCCAGTACTTC. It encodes CASSRNSAGALEETQYF.

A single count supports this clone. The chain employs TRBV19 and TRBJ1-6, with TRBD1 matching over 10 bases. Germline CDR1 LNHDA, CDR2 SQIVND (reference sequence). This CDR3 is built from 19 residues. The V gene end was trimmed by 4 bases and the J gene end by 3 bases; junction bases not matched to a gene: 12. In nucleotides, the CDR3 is TGTGCCAGTAGTACTCCCGGGACAGGGGTTTGGAGCTATAATTCACCCCTCCACTTT. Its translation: CASSTPGTGVWSYNSPLHF. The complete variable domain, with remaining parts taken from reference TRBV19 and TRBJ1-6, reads DGGITQSPKYLFRKEGQNVTLSCEQNLNHDAMYWYRQDPGQGLRLIYYSQIVNDFQKGDIAEGYSVSREKKESFPLTVTSAQKNPTAFYLCASSTPGTGVWSYNSPLHFGNGTRLTVT.

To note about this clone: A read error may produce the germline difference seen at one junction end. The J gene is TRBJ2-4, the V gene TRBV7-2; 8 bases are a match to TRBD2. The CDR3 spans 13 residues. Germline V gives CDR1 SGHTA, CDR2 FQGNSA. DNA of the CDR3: TGTGCCAGCAGCCTAGCGGGTAAAAACATTCAGTACTTC. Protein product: CASSLAGKNIQYF.

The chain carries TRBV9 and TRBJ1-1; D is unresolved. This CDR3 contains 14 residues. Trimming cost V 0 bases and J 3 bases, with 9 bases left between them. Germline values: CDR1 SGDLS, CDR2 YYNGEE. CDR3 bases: TGTGCCAGCAGCGTAGTGTCGGGAGACACTGAAGCTTTCTTT. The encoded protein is CASSVVSGDTEAFF.

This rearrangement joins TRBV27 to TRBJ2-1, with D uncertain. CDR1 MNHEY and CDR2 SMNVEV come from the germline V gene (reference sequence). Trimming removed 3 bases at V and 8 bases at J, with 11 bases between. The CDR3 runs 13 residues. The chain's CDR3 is CASSLDDLHEQFF. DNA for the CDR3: TGTGCCAGCAGTTTGGATGACTTGCATGAGCAGTTCTTC.

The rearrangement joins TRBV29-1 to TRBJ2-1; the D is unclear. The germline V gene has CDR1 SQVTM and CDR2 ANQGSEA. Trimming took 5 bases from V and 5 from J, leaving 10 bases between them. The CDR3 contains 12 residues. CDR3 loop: CSVWPADNEQFF. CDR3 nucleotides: TGCAGCGTTTGGCCAGCAGACAATGAGCAGTTCTTC.

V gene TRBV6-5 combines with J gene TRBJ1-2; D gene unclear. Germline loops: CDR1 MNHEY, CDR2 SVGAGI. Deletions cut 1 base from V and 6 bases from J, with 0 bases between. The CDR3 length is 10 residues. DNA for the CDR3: TGTGCCAGCAGTTACTATGGCTACACCTTC. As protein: CASSYYGYTF.

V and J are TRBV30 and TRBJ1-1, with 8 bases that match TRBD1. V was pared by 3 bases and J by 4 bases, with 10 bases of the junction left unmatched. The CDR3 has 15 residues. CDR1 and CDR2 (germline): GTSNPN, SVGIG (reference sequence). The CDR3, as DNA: TGTGCCTGGAGCCCTCGGGGGCAGGGGGCCACTGAAGCTTTCTTT. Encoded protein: CAWSPRGQGATEAFF.

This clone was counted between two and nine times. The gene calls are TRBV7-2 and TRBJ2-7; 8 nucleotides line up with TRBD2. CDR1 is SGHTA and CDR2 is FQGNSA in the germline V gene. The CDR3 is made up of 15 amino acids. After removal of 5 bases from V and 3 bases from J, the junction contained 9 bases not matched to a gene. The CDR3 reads CASSRSGGGHYEQYF. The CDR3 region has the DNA TGTGCCAGCAGCCGATCTGGCGGGGGGCACTACGAGCAGTACTTC.

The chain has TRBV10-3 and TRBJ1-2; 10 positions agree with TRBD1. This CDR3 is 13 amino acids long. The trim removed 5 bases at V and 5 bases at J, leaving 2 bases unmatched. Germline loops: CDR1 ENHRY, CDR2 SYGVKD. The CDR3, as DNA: TGTGCCATCAGTAGACAGGGGGCATATGGCTACACCTTC. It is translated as CAISRQGAYGYTF.

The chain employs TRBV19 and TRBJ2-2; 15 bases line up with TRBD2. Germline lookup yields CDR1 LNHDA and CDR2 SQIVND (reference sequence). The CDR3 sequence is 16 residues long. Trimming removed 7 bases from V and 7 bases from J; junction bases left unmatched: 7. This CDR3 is CASTPGLAGGGGELFF. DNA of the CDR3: TGTGCCAGTACTCCGGGACTAGCGGGGGGAGGCGGGGAGCTGTTTTTT. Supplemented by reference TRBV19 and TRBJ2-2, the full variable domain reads DGGITQSPKYLFRKEGQNVTLSCEQNLNHDAMYWYRQDPGQGLRLIYYSQIVNDFQKGDIAEGYSVSREKKESFPLTVTSAQKNPTAFYLCASTPGLAGGGGELFFGEGSRLTVL.

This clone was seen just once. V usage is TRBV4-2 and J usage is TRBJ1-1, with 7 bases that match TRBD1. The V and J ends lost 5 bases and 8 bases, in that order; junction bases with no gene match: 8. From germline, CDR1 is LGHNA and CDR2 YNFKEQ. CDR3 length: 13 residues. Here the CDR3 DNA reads TGTGCCAGCAGCTCCGGGGCGGGACAGGAAGCTTTCTTT. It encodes CASSSGAGQEAFF.

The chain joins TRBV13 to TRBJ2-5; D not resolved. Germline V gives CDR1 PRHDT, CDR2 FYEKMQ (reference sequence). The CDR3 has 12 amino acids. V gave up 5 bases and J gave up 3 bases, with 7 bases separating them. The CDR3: CASSRPEETQYF. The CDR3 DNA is TGTGCCAGCAGCCGCCCAGAAGAGACCCAGTACTTC.

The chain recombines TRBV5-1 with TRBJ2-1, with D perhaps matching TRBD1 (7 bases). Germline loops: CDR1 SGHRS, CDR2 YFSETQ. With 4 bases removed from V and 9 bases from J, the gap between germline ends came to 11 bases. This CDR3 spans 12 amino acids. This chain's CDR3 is CASSPQGGEQFF. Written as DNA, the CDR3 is TGCGCCAGCAGCCCCCAGGGGGGTGAGCAGTTCTTC.

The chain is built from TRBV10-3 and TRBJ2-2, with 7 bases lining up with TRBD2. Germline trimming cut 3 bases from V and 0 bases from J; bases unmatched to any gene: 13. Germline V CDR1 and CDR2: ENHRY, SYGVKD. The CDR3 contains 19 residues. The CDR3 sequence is CAISDPAGRLAANTGELFF. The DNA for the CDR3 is TGTGCCATCAGTGACCCGGCAGGGCGTCTAGCGGCGAACACCGGGGAGCTGTTTTTT.

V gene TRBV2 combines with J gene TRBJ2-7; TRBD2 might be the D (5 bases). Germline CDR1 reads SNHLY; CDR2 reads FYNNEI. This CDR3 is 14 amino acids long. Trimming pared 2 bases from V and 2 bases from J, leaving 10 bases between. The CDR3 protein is CASSERGRAYEQYF. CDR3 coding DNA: TGTGCCAGCAGTGAACGGGGAAGGGCCTACGAGCAGTACTTC.

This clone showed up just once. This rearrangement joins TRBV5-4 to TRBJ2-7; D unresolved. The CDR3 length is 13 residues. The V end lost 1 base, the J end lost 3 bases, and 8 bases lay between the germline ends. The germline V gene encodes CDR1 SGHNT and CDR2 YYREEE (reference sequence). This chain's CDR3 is CASSLSPRYEQYF. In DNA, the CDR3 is TGTGCCAGCAGCTTGAGTCCGCGCTACGAGCAGTACTTC.

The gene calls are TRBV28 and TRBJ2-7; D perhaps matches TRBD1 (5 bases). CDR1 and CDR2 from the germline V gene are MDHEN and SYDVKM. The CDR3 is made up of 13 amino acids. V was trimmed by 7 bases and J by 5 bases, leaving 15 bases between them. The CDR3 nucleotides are TGTGCCAGCACCACCCAGGGTGACAACGAGCAGTACTTC. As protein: CASTTQGDNEQYF.

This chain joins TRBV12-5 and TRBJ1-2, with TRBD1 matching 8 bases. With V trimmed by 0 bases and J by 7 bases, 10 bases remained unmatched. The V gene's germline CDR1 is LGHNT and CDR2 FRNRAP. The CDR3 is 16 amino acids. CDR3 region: CASGLVTPGGRRGYTF. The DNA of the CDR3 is TGTGCTAGTGGTTTGGTAACTCCAGGGGGCCGGCGTGGCTACACCTTC.

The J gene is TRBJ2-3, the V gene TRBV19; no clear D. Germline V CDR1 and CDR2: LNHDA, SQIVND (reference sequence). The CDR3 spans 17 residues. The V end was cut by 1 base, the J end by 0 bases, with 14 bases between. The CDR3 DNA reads TGTGCCAGTAGTATAGTTTCGGCTAGATCTAGCACAGATACGCAGTATTTT. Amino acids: CASSIVSARSSTDTQYF.

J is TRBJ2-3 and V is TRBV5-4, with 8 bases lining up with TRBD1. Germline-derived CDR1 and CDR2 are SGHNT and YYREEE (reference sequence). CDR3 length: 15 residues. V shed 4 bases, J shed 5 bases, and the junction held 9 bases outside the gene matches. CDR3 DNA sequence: TGTGCCAGCAGCGCGACAGGGGTTTACTTAGATACGCAGTATTTT. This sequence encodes CASSATGVYLDTQYF.

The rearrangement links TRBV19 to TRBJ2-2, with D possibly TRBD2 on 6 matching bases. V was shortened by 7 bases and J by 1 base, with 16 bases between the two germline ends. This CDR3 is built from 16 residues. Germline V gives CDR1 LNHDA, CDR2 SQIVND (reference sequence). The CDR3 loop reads CASTLGGLQNTGELFF. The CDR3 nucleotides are TGTGCCAGTACCCTGGGGGGACTGCAGAACACCGGGGAGCTGTTTTTT.

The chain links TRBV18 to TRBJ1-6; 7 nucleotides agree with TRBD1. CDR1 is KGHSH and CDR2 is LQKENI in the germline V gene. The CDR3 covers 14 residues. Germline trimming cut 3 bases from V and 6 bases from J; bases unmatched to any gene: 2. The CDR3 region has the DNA TGTGCCAGCTCACCGACAGGGACTAATTCACCCCTCCACTTT. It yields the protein CASSPTGTNSPLHF.

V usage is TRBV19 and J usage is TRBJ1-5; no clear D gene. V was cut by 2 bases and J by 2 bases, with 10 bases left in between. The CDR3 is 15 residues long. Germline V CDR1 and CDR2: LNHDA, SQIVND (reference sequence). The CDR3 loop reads CASSITTRGNQPQHF. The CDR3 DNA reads TGTGCCAGTAGTATAACAACCCGGGGCAATCAGCCCCAGCATTTT.

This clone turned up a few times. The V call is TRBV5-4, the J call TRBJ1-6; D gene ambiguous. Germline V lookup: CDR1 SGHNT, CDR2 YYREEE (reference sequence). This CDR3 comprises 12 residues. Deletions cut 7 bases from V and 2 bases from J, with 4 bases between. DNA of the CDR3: TGTGCCAGCGGCGCCTATAATTCACCCCTCCACTTT. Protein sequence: CASGAYNSPLHF.